This passage covers 10 T cell receptor beta chains from one sample sequenced in a study of T-cell reconstitution after alpha-beta-depleted transplantation in children. Unique molecular identifiers were incorporated when the TCRbeta library was constructed. From the PCR reads, TCRdb called clonotypes with MiXCR, one entry per CDR3 protein. The table has 80,000 or so distinct CDR3 sequences, 11% to 15% seen once. The sequenced sample was PBMCs, mostly from graft donor cells, obtained 180 days after TCRalphabeta/CD19-depleted stem cell transplant. The receptors originated from a male patient between 2 and 10 years old who had a stem cell transplant for acute lymphoblastic leukemia, so the T cells may come from the graft donor.

This clonotype occurred many times. Written as DNA, the CDR3 is TGTGCCAGCAGCTTAGCCCTGCCTGGCAATGAGCAGTTCTTC. It codes for CASSLALPGNEQFF. V gene TRBV7-2 combines with J gene TRBJ2-1, with D unresolved. The germline CDR1 and CDR2 sequences are SGHTA and FQGNSA. The CDR3 has 14 amino acids. V shed 0 bases and J shed 6 bases, with 9 bases lying between them.

This clonotype occurred a few times. The chain carries TRBV6-1 and TRBJ2-7; TRBD2 aligns across 15 bases. Germline V gene lookup returns CDR1 MNHNS and CDR2 SASEGT. V was clipped by 6 bases and J by 2 bases; unmatched bases: 5. This CDR3 is 16 amino acids long. The CDR3 region has the DNA TGTGCCAGCAGCTCCGGGACTAGCGGGAGGCCCTACGAGCAGTACTTC. Translated, it gives CASSSGTSGRPYEQYF.

The chain combines TRBV24-1 with TRBJ2-1, with 9 bases aligning to TRBD2. The CDR3 length is 16 residues. Looked up from germline, CDR1 is KGHDR and CDR2 is SFDVKD. J gave up 8 bases and V 2 bases, and 9 bases lay outside the gene matches. DNA of the CDR3: TGTGCCACCAGTGATTCCCCCGGGACTAGCTGGTATGAGCAGTTCTTC. Protein: CATSDSPGTSWYEQFF.

In its sample, this clonotype was seen many times. The rearrangement links TRBV5-8 to TRBJ2-3; 8 bases match TRBD2. Germline CDR1 reads SGHTS; CDR2 reads YDEGEE. The CDR3 is 17 residues long. Trimming took 0 bases from V and 3 from J; bases not matched to a gene: 9. CDR3 sequence reads: CASSLGLFSGDTDTQYF. For the CDR3, the DNA is TGTGCCAGCAGCTTGGGCCTTTTTAGCGGGGATACAGATACGCAGTATTTT.

In this sample, this clonotype turned up many times. The CDR3 loop is CASSQGGFEGETQYF. In nucleotides, the CDR3 is TGCGCCAGCAGCCAAGGGGGGTTTGAGGGAGAGACCCAGTACTTC. The chain is built from TRBV4-3 and TRBJ2-5; TRBD1 or TRBD2 may be the D gene (5 bases each). The length of the CDR3 is 15 residues. Germline values: CDR1 LGHNA, CDR2 YSLEER. V was shortened by 1 base and J by 4 bases, with 13 bases between the two germline ends.

This clonotype has more than one count but fewer than ten. This sequence joins TRBV12-3 or TRBV12-4 and TRBJ2-5, with D perhaps TRBD1 (5 bases). Trimming removed 5 bases from V and 1 base from J, with 17 bases in between. The length of the CDR3 is 16 residues. The CDR3 nucleotides read TGTGCCAGCAGTCCTTCCAGGGTTAGGGCCCAAGAGACCCAGTACTTC. It yields the protein CASSPSRVRAQETQYF.

The chain is built from TRBV27 and TRBJ2-3; no firm D call. Germline CDR1 reads MNHEY; CDR2 reads SMNVEV (reference sequence). V was cut by 6 bases and J by 0 bases, with 4 bases left in between. The CDR3 is 12 residues long. The CDR3 spells CASRSSTDTQYF. CDR3 coding DNA: TGTGCCAGCAGATCTAGCACAGATACGCAGTATTTT.

This clonotype has just a few counts. The V call is TRBV6-1, the J call TRBJ1-1; possibly TRBD1 for D (5 bases). The CDR3 runs 14 residues. Per germline, CDR1 MNHNS and CDR2 SASEGT. Trimming removed 8 bases from V and 5 bases from J, with 18 bases in between. CDR3 loop: CASRGLSKYTEAFF. DNA for the CDR3: TGTGCCAGCCGGGGCCTCTCGAAATATACTGAAGCTTTCTTT.

The CDR3 loop reads CSARDPGQPNTGELFF. DNA of the CDR3: TGCAGTGCTAGGGACCCCGGGCAGCCGAACACCGGGGAGCTGTTTTTT. The chain is built from TRBV20-1 and TRBJ2-2; D is unclear. The CDR3 is made up of 16 amino acids. Trimming cost V 3 bases and J 0 bases, with 14 bases left between them. The germline CDR1 and CDR2 sequences are DFQATT and SNEGSKA (reference sequence).

CDR3 sequence: CASSLGGGYQPQHF. CDR3 sequence (DNA): TGTGCCAGCAGCTTGGGGGGGGGCTATCAGCCCCAGCATTTT. The V call is TRBV5-5, the J call TRBJ1-5; D may be TRBD1 (6 bases). The CDR3 contains 14 residues. V dropped 0 bases and J dropped 5 bases, with 9 bases sitting between them. CDR1 and CDR2 (germline): SGHKS, YYEKEE (reference sequence).